A single sample gave rise to the 3 T cell receptor beta chains below, sequenced in a study of blood T cell repertoires in COVID-19 (dated by TCRdb to 2020 to 2021). The library was made by the immunoSEQ multiplex PCR assay. In its TCRdb copy, this immuneACCESS table keeps in-frame sequences only and misses some clones. Where compared with another copy, unresolved V genes explain less than half of these, and the others have no known cause. The sample includes some 190,000 clones, with 70% to 90% observed a single time. About 26% of the sample is in the top ten clones. Sequencing was done on a sample of PBMCs or T cells enriched from blood (not recorded which). The receptors shown here come from a middle-aged woman in a cohort exposed to, infected with or recovered from COVID-19 (not recorded which).

This chain links TRBV5-5 with TRBJ2-1; tentatively, D is TRBD2 (5 bases). Per germline, CDR1 SGHKS and CDR2 YYEKEE (reference sequence). The CDR3 covers 19 residues. Trimming left V 0 bases short and J 0 bases short, with 19 bases between. The CDR3: CASSLGWAKEVDSYNEQFF. CDR3 DNA sequence: TGTGCCAGCAGCTTGGGATGGGCAAAGGAGGTGGACTCCTACAATGAGCAGTTCTTC.

The chain combines TRBV4-1 with TRBJ2-5; 10 bases fit TRBD1. V was pared by 1 base and J by 2 bases, with 7 bases of the junction left unmatched. The CDR3 is 17 amino acids. Per germline, CDR1 MGHRA and CDR2 YSYEKL. The DNA for the CDR3 is TGCGCCAGCAGCCAAGGTAGACAGGGGGCCCCTCAAGAGACCCAGTACTTC. It codes for CASSQGRQGAPQETQYF.

In this sample, this clone turned up once. This chain uses TRBV5-6 with TRBJ1-2; TRBD1 might be the D (5 bases). Trimming shortened V by 4 bases and J by 1 base, and 11 bases separated the two germline ends. Germline CDR1 and CDR2: SGHDT and YYEEEE. This CDR3 spans 14 amino acids. CDR3 region: CASSPQGSNYGYTF. DNA for the CDR3: TGTGCCAGCAGCCCCCAGGGAAGTAACTATGGCTACACCTTC.